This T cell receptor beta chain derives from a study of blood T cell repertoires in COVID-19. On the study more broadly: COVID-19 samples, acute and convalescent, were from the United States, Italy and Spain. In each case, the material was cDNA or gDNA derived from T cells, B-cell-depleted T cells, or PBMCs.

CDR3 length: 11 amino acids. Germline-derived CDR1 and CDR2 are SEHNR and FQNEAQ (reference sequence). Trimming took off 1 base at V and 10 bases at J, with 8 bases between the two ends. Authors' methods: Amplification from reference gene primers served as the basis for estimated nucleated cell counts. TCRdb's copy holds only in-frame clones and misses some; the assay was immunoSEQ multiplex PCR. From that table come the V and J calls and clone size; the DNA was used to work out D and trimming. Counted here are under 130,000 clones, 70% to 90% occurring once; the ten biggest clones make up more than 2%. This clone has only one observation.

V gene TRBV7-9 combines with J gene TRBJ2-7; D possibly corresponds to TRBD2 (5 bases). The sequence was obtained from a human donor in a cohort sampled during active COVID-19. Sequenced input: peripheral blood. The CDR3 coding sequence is TGTGCCAGCAGCTTAGGGGAGCTACAGTACTTC. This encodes CASSLGELQYF.